This T cell receptor (beta chain) was captured by sequencing in a study of cytomegalovirus exposure and HLA in healthy donors. Study summary: A preliminary data release comprised roughly 80 million unique TCRs obtained from HLA-typed donors. Assignment to the Caucasian-associated ancestry cluster applied to approximately 80% of the 300 to 500 genotyped donors. Study-wide points: The study had only CMV serostatus as immune exposure information. High sensitivity and specificity were reportedly achieved when the classifier diagnosed cytomegalovirus status.

This clone was seen just once. Its antigen is undetermined. 60 Vbeta and 13 Jbeta primers were used in PCR. Generated by immunoSEQ multiplex PCR, the TCRdb table keeps only in-frame clones and is missing some. The sample contains roughly 100,000 clones, about 80% of which appear only once. Germline V CDR1 and CDR2: SGHTA, FQGTGA. V dropped 2 bases and J dropped 7; count of bases not matched to a gene: 7. The CDR3 runs to 15 residues. The sample taken for sequencing was PBMCs. This rearrangement joins TRBV7-3 to TRBJ2-1; 8 bases are shared with TRBD2. The sequence was collected from a man in his forties in good health and CMV-seropositive. The CDR3 nucleotides read TGTGCCAGCAGCTTACTCGGGGGGGCCTCAAATGAGCAGTTCTTC. Translated, it gives CASSLLGGASNEQFF.